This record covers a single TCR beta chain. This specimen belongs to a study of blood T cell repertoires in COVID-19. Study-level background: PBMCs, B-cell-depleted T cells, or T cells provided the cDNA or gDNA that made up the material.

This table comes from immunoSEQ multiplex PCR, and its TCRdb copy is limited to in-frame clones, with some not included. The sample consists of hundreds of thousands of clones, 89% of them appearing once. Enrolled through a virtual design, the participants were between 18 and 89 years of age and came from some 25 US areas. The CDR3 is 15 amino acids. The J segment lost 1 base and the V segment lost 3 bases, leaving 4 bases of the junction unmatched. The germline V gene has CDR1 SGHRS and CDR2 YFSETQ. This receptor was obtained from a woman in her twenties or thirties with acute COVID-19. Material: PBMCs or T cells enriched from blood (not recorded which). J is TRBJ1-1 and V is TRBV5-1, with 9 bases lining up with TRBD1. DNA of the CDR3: TGCGCCAGCAGCTCGGACAGGGGTCGGAACACTGAAGCTTTCTTT. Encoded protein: CASSSDRGRNTEAFF.